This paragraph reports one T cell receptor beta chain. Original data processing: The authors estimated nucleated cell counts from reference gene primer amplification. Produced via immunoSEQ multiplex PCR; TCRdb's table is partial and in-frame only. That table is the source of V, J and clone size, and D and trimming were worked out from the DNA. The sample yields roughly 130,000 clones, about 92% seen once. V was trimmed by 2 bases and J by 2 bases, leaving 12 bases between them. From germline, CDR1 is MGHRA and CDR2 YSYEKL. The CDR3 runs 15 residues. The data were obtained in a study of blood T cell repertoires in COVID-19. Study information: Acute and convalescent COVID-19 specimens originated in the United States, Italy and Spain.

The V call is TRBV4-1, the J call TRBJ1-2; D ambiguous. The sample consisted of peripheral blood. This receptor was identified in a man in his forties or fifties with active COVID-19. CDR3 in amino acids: CASSQYSDGNYGYTF. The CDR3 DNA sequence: TGCGCCAGCAGCCAATATTCTGACGGGAACTATGGCTACACCTTC.